The source of this T cell receptor (beta chain) is a study of T cell responses to AZD1222 COVID-19 vaccine. The data were produced by immunoSEQ multiplex PCR, yet TCRdb's version contains in-frame clones alone and is incomplete. The data hold some 160,000 clones, with 93% observed a single time. From germline, CDR1 is SGHTA and CDR2 FQGNSA. With 8 bases removed from V and 1 base from J, the gap between germline ends came to 15 bases. The CDR3 loop spans 14 amino acids. As to this clone: Its antigen is as yet unknown.

Overall study findings and caveats: All repertoire sampling was performed exclusively after the peak T cell response. Most donors were white British, females outnumbered males, and clonal diversity was possibly underestimated.

This clonotype was sampled from an adult in good health. V is TRBV7-2 and J is TRBJ2-7; TRBD1 or TRBD2 may be the D gene (5 bases each). This sample comprised peripheral blood, obtained on day 0 of AZD1222 vaccination. CDR3 sequence reads: CASGPGTPSYEQYF. The CDR3 nucleotides are TGTGCCAGCGGACCCGGGACCCCTTCCTACGAGCAGTACTTC.